These T cell receptor beta chains were read from a single sample in a study of T cell changes during pregnancy in multiple sclerosis. Data came from immunoSEQ multiplex PCR; TCRdb stores just in-frame clones and leaves some out. Counted here are approximately 40,000 clones, 80% to 90% occurring once; the ten biggest clones make up roughly 0.53%. The source was CD4+ T cells from peripheral blood mononuclear cells, collected in the first trimester of pregnancy. The receptors originated from a female donor with multiple sclerosis, enrolled in a pregnancy study. CDR3s include the opening cysteine and the closing phenylalanine or tryptophan. A D gene is named only where the DNA matches it firmly. Part of the rows lack a size; the others show once, few, many or a class for expanded clones.

v_call	clone_size	d_call	j_call	cdr3_nt	cdr3_aa
TRBV10-2	-	-	TRBJ2-2	TGCGCCAGCAGTGCTGGGCCCAACACCGGGGAGCTGTTTTTT	CASSAGPNTGELFF
TRBV5-6	-	TRBD2	TRBJ2-3	TGTGCCAGCAGCTTCGGATCTAGCGGGGGGGTCCCGAGCACAGATACGCAGTATTTT	CASSFGSSGGVPSTDTQYF
TRBV5-1	-	TRBD1	TRBJ1-5	TGCGCCAGCAGCTCTCAGGGGGAGAAGGGGCAGCCCCAGCATTTT	CASSSQGEKGQPQHF
TRBV5-1	-	-	TRBJ1-2	TGCGCCAGCAAATGGGGCGGCGGAATTCGCTACACCTTC	CASKWGGGIRYTF
TRBV7-8	-	TRBD2	TRBJ2-5	TGTGCCAGCAGCTCCTTACTAGCGGTGGGGACCCAGTACTTC	CASSSLLAVGTQYF
TRBV28	-	TRBD2	TRBJ2-1	TGTGCCAGCCCTCCCGGGCGGGGGTACAATGAGCAGTTCTTC	CASPPGRGYNEQFF
TRBV2	-	TRBD1	TRBJ1-6	TGTGCCAGCATGGGACAGGTTAATTCACCCCTCCACTTT	CASMGQVNSPLHF
TRBV10-2	-	-	TRBJ2-7	TGCGCCAGCAGTGAGTGGCGACAGTACTACGAGCAGTACTTC	CASSEWRQYYEQYF
TRBV7-2	-	-	TRBJ2-1	TGTGCCAGCAGCTCTGACAGCAACAATGAGCAGTTCTTC	CASSSDSNNEQFF
TRBV4-2	-	-	TRBJ2-1	TGTGCCAGCAGCCAAGTATCCCGGGACAATGAGCAGTTCTTC	CASSQVSRDNEQFF
TRBV9	once	-	TRBJ2-7	TGCGCCAGCAGCGTCCGCGGGCGTGAAGAGCAGTACTTC	CASSVRGREEQYF
TRBV6-5	-	-	TRBJ1-2	TGTGCCAGCAGTTACTCGTACCAGAACTATGGCTACACCTTC	CASSYSYQNYGYTF
TRBV30	-	TRBD1	TRBJ1-6	TGTGCCTGTCCCCCCGGACAGGGGGGGGACTCACCCCTCCACTTT	CACPPGQGGDSPLHF
TRBV18	-	-	TRBJ2-5	TGTGCCAGCTCACCCACAGGATCCCAAGAGACCCAGTACTTC	CASSPTGSQETQYF
TRBV6-1	-	TRBD1	TRBJ1-1	TGTGCCAGCAGCCGGACAGGGGACATGAACACTGAAGCTTTCTTT	CASSRTGDMNTEAFF
TRBV19	-	TRBD1	TRBJ2-3	TGTGCCAGTAGTACGGGACAGGGGATGCCAGATACGCAGTATTTT	CASSTGQGMPDTQYF
TRBV18	few	-	TRBJ2-5	TGTGCCAGCTCACCCCGCGCAGAGACCCAGTACTTC	CASSPRAETQYF
TRBV10-2	-	TRBD2	TRBJ2-1	TGCGCCAGCAGGACCTCCGGGACTAGCGGAGATGAGCAGTTCTTC	CASRTSGTSGDEQFF
TRBV6-6	-	-	TRBJ1-2	TGTGCCAGCAGTTACTCGGGGGGTGGGGCTCCCTATGGCTACACCTTC	CASSYSGGGAPYGYTF
TRBV27	-	TRBD2	TRBJ2-1	TGTGCCAGCAGTTCCCACGTAGCGGGGTACAATGAGCAGTTCTTC	CASSSHVAGYNEQFF
TRBV30	-	-	TRBJ2-5	TGTGCCTGGAGTTTTTCGGGTTGGGAGACCCAGTACTTC	CAWSFSGWETQYF
TRBV9	once	TRBD1	TRBJ2-3	TGTGCCAGCAGCGTGGGACAGGGGGCGCTTGCAGATACGCAGTATTTT	CASSVGQGALADTQYF
TRBV5-1	-	-	TRBJ2-5	TGCGCCAGCGGCTTGGTACAGGACGGGCAAGAGACCCAGTACTTC	CASGLVQDGQETQYF
TRBV30	-	-	TRBJ1-5	TGTGCCTGGAGCCAGGGGCTTATCCCCCTCGATCAGCCCCAGCATTTT	CAWSQGLIPLDQPQHF
TRBV30	few	-	TRBJ1-5	TGTGCCTGGAGTGGCGGGGCGCGTCAGTCCCAGCATTTT	CAWSGGARQSQHF
TRBV7-2	-	-	TRBJ2-2	TGTGCCAGCAGCCGGGTCAGATCCGGGGAGCTGTTTTTT	CASSRVRSGELFF
TRBV6-1	once	-	TRBJ1-6	TGTGCCAGCAGTGATGGGGCAGGGCTTGCTTCACCCCTCCACTTT	CASSDGAGLASPLHF
TRBV5-6	-	TRBD1	TRBJ1-4	TGTGCCAGCAGACGCACAGGGGGCGGGAATGAAAAACTGTTTTTT	CASRRTGGGNEKLFF
TRBV5-4	-	TRBD2	TRBJ2-1	TGTGCCAGCAGCCCAGCTAGCGGTTCCAGCTCCTACAATGAGCAGTTCTTC	CASSPASGSSSYNEQFF
TRBV19	-	-	TRBJ1-1	TGTGCCAGTAGTATTCTGGGTTGGGGAGGGGGGAACACTGAAGCTTTCTTT	CASSILGWGGGNTEAFF
TRBV18	-	-	TRBJ2-7	TGTGCCAGCTCCGTAGGGGGGGACAAATCCTACGAGCAGTACTTC	CASSVGGDKSYEQYF